Each of the 15 T cell receptor beta chains below was sequenced from the same sample in a study of beta chain features in type 1 diabetes. The authors reverse transcribed all of the isolated RNA, so sequencing captured expressed TCRB transcripts. Sequencing was performed with immunoSEQ multiplex PCR; in TCRdb, only in-frame clones are kept and a portion is missing. Among some 150,000 clones, about 9.4% were seen once, and the ten largest hold 1.3%. The sample comprised naive CD4+ T cells from blood. The receptors originated from a man aged 18 to 30 in good health.

This clone was counted at least ten times. The rearrangement joins TRBV30 to TRBJ1-2, with D uncertain. CDR1 is GTSNPN and CDR2 is SVGIG in the germline V gene (reference sequence). The V end lost 0 bases, the J end lost 1 base, and 6 bases lay between the germline ends. The CDR3 loop spans 13 amino acids. CDR3 DNA sequence: TGTGCCTGGAGTGTTAGCGATAACTATGGCTACACCTTC. This gives the protein CAWSVSDNYGYTF.

The J gene is TRBJ2-3, the V gene TRBV6-5; D is uncertain. The CDR3 totals 13 residues. Trimming took 6 bases from V and 1 from J, leaving 8 bases between them. Germline CDR1 MNHEY, CDR2 SVGAGI. The CDR3 spells CASSPPGTDTQYF. CDR3 bases: TGTGCCAGCAGCCCCCCAGGCACAGATACGCAGTATTTT.

V is TRBV11-2 and J is TRBJ1-2, with D possibly matching TRBD1 (6 bases). Trimming took 2 bases from V and 6 from J, leaving 13 bases between them. CDR3 size: 14 residues. Looked up from germline, CDR1 is SGHAT and CDR2 is FQNNGV. CDR3 DNA sequence: TGTGCCAGCAGCTTATCGGTTGCAGGGGATGGCTACACCTTC. This gives the protein CASSLSVAGDGYTF.

This sequence joins TRBV7-2 and TRBJ1-6, with D hard to call. Germline assignment: CDR1 SGHTA and CDR2 FQGNSA. The V end lost 7 bases, the J end lost 4 bases, and 5 bases lay between the germline ends. The CDR3 sequence is 12 residues long. CDR3 protein: CASTRYNSPLHF. DNA of the CDR3: TGTGCCAGCACCAGATATAATTCACCCCTCCACTTT.

The chain recombines TRBV19 with TRBJ2-7; 11 bases agree with TRBD2. The ends lost 2 bases at V and 4 bases at J; junction bases unmatched: 7. This CDR3 is 16 amino acids long. CDR1 LNHDA and CDR2 SQIVND come from the germline V gene (reference sequence). In DNA form, the CDR3 reads TGTGCCAGTAGTATATCCGCCGGGACTAGCGGATACGAGCAGTACTTC. Translation gives CASSISAGTSGYEQYF.

The V call is TRBV27, the J call TRBJ1-2; 8 bases fit TRBD1. Germline assignment: CDR1 MNHEY and CDR2 SMNVEV (reference sequence). Germline trimming cut 8 bases from V and 4 bases from J; bases unmatched to any gene: 6. This CDR3 has 13 residues. The CDR3 DNA reads TGTGCCAGCCAAGGACAGGGTGGCTATGGCTACACCTTC. Residues: CASQGQGGYGYTF.

In DNA form, the CDR3 reads TGTGCCAGCAGATACGCTACCGAGCAGTACTTC. It specifies CASRYATEQYF. This sequence joins TRBV2 and TRBJ2-7; D gene ambiguous. The germline V gene encodes CDR1 SNHLY and CDR2 FYNNEI. Trimming left V 6 bases short and J 6 bases short, with 9 bases between. The CDR3 contains 11 residues.

This chain joins TRBV11-2 and TRBJ2-6, with D perhaps matching TRBD2 (7 bases). Germline V gives CDR1 SGHAT, CDR2 FQNNGV. This CDR3 spans 18 amino acids. The germline V and J ends were trimmed by 6 bases and 3 bases, with 21 bases remaining between them. The CDR3 DNA reads as TGTGCCAGCAGGACCCCGGGGGGCAGGGTTGGTGGGGCCAACGTCCTGACTTTC. It yields the protein CASRTPGGRVGGANVLTF.

The rearrangement links TRBV11-2 to TRBJ2-3, with 7 positions matching TRBD2. Trimming removed 1 base from V and 4 bases from J; junction bases left unmatched: 2. In germline, CDR1 is SGHAT, CDR2 FQNNGV. The CDR3 has 14 amino acids. The DNA of the CDR3 is TGTGCCAGCAGCTTAGGACTAGCCCCAGATACGCAGTATTTT. It is translated as CASSLGLAPDTQYF. The full variable domain, its missing parts supplied by reference TRBV11-2 and TRBJ2-3, is EAGVAQSPRYKIIEKRQSVAFWCNPISGHATLYWYQQILGQGPKLLIQFQNNGVVDDSQLPKDRFSAERLKGVDSTLKIQPAKLEDSAVYLCASSLGLAPDTQYFGPGTRLTVL.

V and J are TRBV7-3 and TRBJ1-1; no clear D. V was cut by 2 bases and J by 4 bases, with 11 bases left in between. Germline assignment: CDR1 SGHTA and CDR2 FQGTGA. The CDR3 contains 14 residues. CDR3 DNA sequence: TGTGCCAGCAGCTTAGCGCGGGGTACCACTGAAGCTTTCTTT. Residues: CASSLARGTTEAFF.

This clone was recorded a few times. The J gene is TRBJ1-5, the V gene TRBV5-5; no clear D gene. Trimming stripped 4 bases from V and 4 bases from J, with 15 bases between. The CDR3 sequence is 15 residues long. Germline loops: CDR1 SGHKS, CDR2 YYEKEE (reference sequence). Here the CDR3 DNA reads TGTGCCAGCAGCCCGTTCGAAGCCTCAAATCAGCCCCAGCATTTT. This translates into CASSPFEASNQPQHF.

The chain couples TRBV15 to TRBJ2-3, with 12 bases fitting TRBD2. Trimming cost V 1 base and J 10 bases; bases outside gene matches: 6. The CDR3 has 15 amino acids. Germline lookup yields CDR1 LNHNV and CDR2 YYDKDF (reference sequence). The CDR3: CATSRGTSGVLPQYF. CDR3 in DNA: TGTGCCACCAGCAGAGGGACTAGCGGGGTGCTTCCGCAGTATTTT.

This clone came up a few times. The chain is built from TRBV6-1 and TRBJ2-7; 7 bases are shared with TRBD1. The CDR3 consists of 14 residues. The V gene's germline CDR1 is MNHNS and CDR2 SASEGT. Losses at the gene ends were 3 bases for V and 3 bases for J; bases not matched to a gene: 5. CDR3 sequence (DNA): TGTGCCAGCAGTGAGGGGACAGCGCGCTACGAGCAGTACTTC. Translating gives CASSEGTARYEQYF.

The chain employs TRBV29-1 and TRBJ1-2; the D is unclear. This CDR3 is 11 amino acids long. V was cut by 6 bases and J by 6 bases, with 11 bases left in between. The V gene's germline CDR1 is SQVTM and CDR2 ANQGSEA. The CDR3 reads CSVERANGYTF. CDR3 nucleotide sequence: TGCAGCGTGGAACGCGCAAATGGCTACACCTTC.

The chain is built from TRBV19 and TRBJ1-1; the D gene is possibly TRBD1 (5 bases). Germline V lookup: CDR1 LNHDA, CDR2 SQIVND (reference sequence). The CDR3 length is 15 residues. V dropped 5 bases and J dropped 4 bases, with 17 bases sitting between them. CDR3: CASSSGRGWGTEAFF. DNA of the CDR3: TGTGCCAGTAGTTCTGGTCGGGGGTGGGGCACTGAAGCTTTCTTT.